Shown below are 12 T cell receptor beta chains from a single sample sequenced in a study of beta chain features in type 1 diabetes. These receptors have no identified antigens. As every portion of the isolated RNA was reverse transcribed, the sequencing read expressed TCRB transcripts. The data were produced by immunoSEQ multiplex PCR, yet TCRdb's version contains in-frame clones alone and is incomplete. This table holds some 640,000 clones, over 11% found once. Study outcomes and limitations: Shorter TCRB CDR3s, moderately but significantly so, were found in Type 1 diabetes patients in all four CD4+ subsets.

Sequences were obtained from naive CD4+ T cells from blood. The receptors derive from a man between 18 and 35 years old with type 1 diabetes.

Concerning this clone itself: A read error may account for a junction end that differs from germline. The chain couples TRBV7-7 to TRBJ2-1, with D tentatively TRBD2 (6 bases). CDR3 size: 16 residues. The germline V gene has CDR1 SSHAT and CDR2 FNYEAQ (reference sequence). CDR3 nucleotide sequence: TGTGCTAGCAGCGAGAGCCGGGACTTAAACTACAATGAGCAGTTCTTC. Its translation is CASSESRDLNYNEQFF.

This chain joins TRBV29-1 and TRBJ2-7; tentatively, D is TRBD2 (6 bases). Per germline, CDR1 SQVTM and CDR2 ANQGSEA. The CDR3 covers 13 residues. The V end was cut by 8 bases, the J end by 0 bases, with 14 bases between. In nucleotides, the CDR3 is TGCAGCTATTCCGGGGGAAACTCCTACGAGCAGTACTTC. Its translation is CSYSGGNSYEQYF.

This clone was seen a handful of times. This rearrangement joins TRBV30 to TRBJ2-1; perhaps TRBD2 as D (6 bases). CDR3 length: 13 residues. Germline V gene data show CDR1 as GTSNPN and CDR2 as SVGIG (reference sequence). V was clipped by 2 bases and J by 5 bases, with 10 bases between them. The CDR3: CAWSRTGDNEQFF. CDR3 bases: TGTGCCTGGAGTCGTACGGGAGACAATGAGCAGTTCTTC.

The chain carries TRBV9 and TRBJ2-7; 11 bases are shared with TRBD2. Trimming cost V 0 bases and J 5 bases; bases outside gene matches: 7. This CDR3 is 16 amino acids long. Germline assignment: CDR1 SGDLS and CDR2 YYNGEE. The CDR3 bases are TGTGCCAGCAGCGTAGGCGTGACTAGCGGGATCAACGAGCAGTACTTC. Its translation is CASSVGVTSGINEQYF.

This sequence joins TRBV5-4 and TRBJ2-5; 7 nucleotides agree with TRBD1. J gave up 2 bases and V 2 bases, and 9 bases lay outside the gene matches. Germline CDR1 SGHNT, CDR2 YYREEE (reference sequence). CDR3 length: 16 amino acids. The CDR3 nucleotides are TGTGCCAGCAGCTTTCCCCTTGGACAGGAACAAGAGACCCAGTACTTC. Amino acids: CASSFPLGQEQETQYF.

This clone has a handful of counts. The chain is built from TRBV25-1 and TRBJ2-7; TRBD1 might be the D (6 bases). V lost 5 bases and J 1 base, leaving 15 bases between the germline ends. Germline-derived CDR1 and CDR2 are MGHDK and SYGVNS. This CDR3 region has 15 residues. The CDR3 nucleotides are TGTGCCAGCAGTAAAGGGACATCCCGATCCTACGAGCAGTACTTC. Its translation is CASSKGTSRSYEQYF.

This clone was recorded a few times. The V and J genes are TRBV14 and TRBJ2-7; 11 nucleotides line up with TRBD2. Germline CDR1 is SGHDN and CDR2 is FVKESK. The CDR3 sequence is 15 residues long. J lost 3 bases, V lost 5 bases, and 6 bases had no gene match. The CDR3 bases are TGTGCCAGCAGCACCGGGACTAGCGGAATCTACGAGCAGTACTTC. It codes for CASSTGTSGIYEQYF.

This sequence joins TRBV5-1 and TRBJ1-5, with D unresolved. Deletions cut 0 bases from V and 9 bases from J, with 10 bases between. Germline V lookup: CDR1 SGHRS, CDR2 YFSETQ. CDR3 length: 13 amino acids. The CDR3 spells CASSLGEKTPQHF. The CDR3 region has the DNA TGCGCCAGCAGCTTGGGGGAGAAGACGCCCCAGCATTTT. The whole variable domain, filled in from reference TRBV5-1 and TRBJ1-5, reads KAGVTQTPRYLIKTRGQQVTLSCSPISGHRSVSWYQQTPGQGLQFLFEYFSETQRNKGNFPGRFSGRQFSNSRSEMNVSTLELGDSALYLCASSLGEKTPQHFGDGTRLSIL.

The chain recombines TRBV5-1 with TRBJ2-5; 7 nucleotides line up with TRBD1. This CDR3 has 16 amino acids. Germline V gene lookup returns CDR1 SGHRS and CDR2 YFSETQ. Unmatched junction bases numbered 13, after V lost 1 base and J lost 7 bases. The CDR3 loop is CASSLSSDRLTWTQYF. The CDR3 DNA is TGCGCCAGCAGCTTGAGTTCGGACAGGCTAACTTGGACCCAGTACTTC.

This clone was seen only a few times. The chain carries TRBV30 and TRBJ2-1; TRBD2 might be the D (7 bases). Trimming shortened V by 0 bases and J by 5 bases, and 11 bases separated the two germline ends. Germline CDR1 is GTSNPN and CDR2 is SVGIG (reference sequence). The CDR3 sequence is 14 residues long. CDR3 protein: CAWSVAGADNEQFF. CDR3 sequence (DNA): TGTGCCTGGAGTGTGGCGGGGGCTGACAATGAGCAGTTCTTC.

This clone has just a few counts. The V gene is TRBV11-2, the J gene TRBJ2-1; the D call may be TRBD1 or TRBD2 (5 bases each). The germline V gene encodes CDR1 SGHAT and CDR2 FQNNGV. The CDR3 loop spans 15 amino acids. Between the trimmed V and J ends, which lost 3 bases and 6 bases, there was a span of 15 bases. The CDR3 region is CASSLRSWGTNEQFF. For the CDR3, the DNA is TGTGCCAGCAGCTTGCGGAGCTGGGGGACCAATGAGCAGTTCTTC.

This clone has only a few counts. The CDR3 DNA sequence: TGCGCCAGCAGCCAAGATCAAGATAATTCACCCCTCCACTTT. Translating gives CASSQDQDNSPLHF. The chain has TRBV4-3 and TRBJ1-6, with unresolved D. Germline CDR1 LGHNA, CDR2 YSLEER. V gave up 0 bases and J gave up 5 bases, with 5 bases separating them. This CDR3 contains 14 residues.